Shown below are 2 T cell receptor beta chains from a single sample sequenced in a study of OX40 agonist ivuxolimab in advanced cancers. Produced via immunoSEQ multiplex PCR; TCRdb's table is partial and in-frame only. The table lists some 65,000 clones, roughly nine tenths of them singletons. The sequenced sample was CD4+ or CD8+ T cells sorted from blood, obtained in a trial of the OX40 agonist ivuxolimab. These receptors were collected from an adult with an advanced solid tumor such as melanoma, head and neck, liver or kidney cancer.

The chain has TRBV7-2 and TRBJ1-6, with a possible D match to TRBD1 (5 bases). The V end lost 5 bases, the J end lost 9 bases, and 11 bases lay between the germline ends. Germline V lookup: CDR1 SGHTA, CDR2 FQGNSA. This CDR3 has 13 amino acids. The CDR3 bases are TGTGCCAGCAGCGTAACCACAGGTTCACCCCTCCACTTT. Translating it yields CASSVTTGSPLHF.

The V call is TRBV18, the J call TRBJ2-7; weak D call: TRBD1 (5 bases). The CDR3 extends over 14 amino acids. V lost 3 bases and J 1 base, leaving 10 bases between the germline ends. The germline V gene encodes CDR1 KGHSH and CDR2 LQKENI. The CDR3 DNA sequence: TGTGCCAGCTCACCGCGCCAGGGTTCCTACGAGCAGTACTTC. Translating it yields CASSPRQGSYEQYF.